Given below is one T cell receptor beta chain in context. Its antigen remains unknown. Amplified TCR beta CDR3 regions derived from RNA transcripts. The study used the HTBI primer set for a first-round RT-PCR of the TCR CDR3. One entry per CDR3 protein, called by TCRdb with MiXCR from the multiplex PCR reads. The sample shows under 350,000 distinct CDR3 sequences, around a sixth of them seen only once. The sample originates from a study of T cells in Graves' hyperthyroidism and ophthalmopathy. Study-level points and caveats: Ophthalmopathy was told apart from stable hyperthyroidism by a 13 V-J model.

Germline CDR1 is SQVTM and CDR2 is ANQGSEA. The CDR3 sequence is 13 residues long. J lost 8 bases, V lost 0 bases, and 6 bases had no gene match. The study defined stable Graves' hyperthyroidism as no ophthalmopathy progression within 18 months. Clinical symptoms, serum thyroxine, TRAb, thyroid ultrasound and orbital computed tomography established diagnosis. The receptor was isolated from a woman in her forties or fifties with Graves' hyperthyroidism. J is TRBJ1-2 and V is TRBV29-1, with TRBD1 identical over 7 bases. Sequencing was done on a sample of blood. CDR3 protein: CSVEDGRGQGYTF. The CDR3 DNA reads TGCAGCGTTGAAGATGGGAGGGGGCAGGGCTACACCTTC.